A selection of T cell receptor beta chains follows, all from one sample in a study of beta chain features in type 1 diabetes. Clones were sequenced by immunoSEQ multiplex PCR, and TCRdb holds only the in-frame ones, with some missing. Of 15,000 to 17,000 clones in the sample, approximately 47% were seen once. Input material: stem cell memory CD4+ T cells from blood. These receptors were taken from a woman aged 40-49 years in good health. The CDR3 runs from the conserved cysteine through the conserved F or W. A D gene is named only where the DNA matches it firmly. Where a row states a size, it is once, few, many or the class of an expanded clone; other rows omit it.

TRBV10-2,few,TRBD2,TRBJ2-5,13,CASRGSGGETQYF,TGCGCCAGCAGGGGGAGCGGGGGGGAGACCCAGTACTTC
TRBV7-2,few,TRBD2,TRBJ2-1,14,CASSQTSGYNEQFF,TGTGCCAGCAGCCAGACTAGCGGCTACAATGAGCAGTTCTTC
TRBV9,-,-,TRBJ2-4,14,CASSVGLAKNIQYF,TGTGCCAGCAGCGTTGGACTAGCCAAAAACATTCAGTACTTC
TRBV5-6,-,-,TRBJ1-6,19,CASSLRGWGDANYNSPLHF,TGTGCCAGCAGCTTGCGGGGATGGGGAGATGCAAACTATAATTCACCCCTCCACTTT
TRBV5-1,-,-,TRBJ2-1,15,CASSPVLAPNNEQFF,TGCGCCAGCAGCCCGGTCTTAGCCCCAAACAATGAGCAGTTCTTC
TRBV6-6,-,-,TRBJ2-3,12,CASSYREDTQYF,TGTGCCAGCAGTTACAGGGAGGATACGCAGTATTTT
TRBV7-9,-,-,TRBJ1-4,15,CASSFPGVMNEKLFF,TGTGCCAGCAGCTTCCCGGGGGTGATGAATGAAAAACTGTTTTTT
TRBV19,few,TRBD2,TRBJ2-1,15,CASSIVTSGNNEQFF,TGTGCCAGTAGTATTGTGACTAGCGGAAACAATGAGCAGTTCTTC
TRBV7-9,-,TRBD1,TRBJ1-2,18,CASSPNPGQGAQNYGYTF,TGTGCCAGCAGCCCAAATCCGGGACAGGGGGCACAGAACTATGGCTACACCTTC
TRBV7-6,once,TRBD2,TRBJ2-7,15,CASSLARETVGEQYF,TGTGCCAGCAGCTTAGCGCGGGAGACAGTAGGCGAGCAGTACTTC
TRBV2,-,-,TRBJ2-3,15,CASTEGYRFTDTQYF,TGTGCCAGCACCGAAGGATACAGATTCACAGATACGCAGTATTTT
TRBV9,-,-,TRBJ1-3,16,CASSGLGQSSGNTIYF,TGTGCCAGCAGCGGGCTCGGACAGAGCTCTGGAAACACCATATATTTT
TRBV11-3,-,-,TRBJ2-5,15,CASSLGQLTQETQYF,TGTGCCAGCAGCTTAGGACAGCTCACACAAGAGACCCAGTACTTC
TRBV14,few,-,TRBJ1-4,13,CASSRVRGEKLFF,TGTGCCAGCAGCCGGGTTAGGGGGGAAAAACTGTTTTTT
TRBV5-1,-,-,TRBJ2-2,13,CASSLYYTGELFF,TGCGCCAGCAGCCTCTACTACACCGGGGAGCTGTTTTTT
TRBV18,-,TRBD1,TRBJ2-3,17,CASSPLTGVGGTDTQYF,TGTGCCAGCTCACCACTGACAGGGGTCGGGGGCACAGATACGCAGTATTTT
TRBV5-4,few,-,TRBJ2-5,14,CASSSGQFQETQYF,TGTGCCAGCAGCTCAGGACAGTTCCAAGAGACCCAGTACTTC
TRBV4-3,few,-,TRBJ2-7,16,CASSRRRGRAVNEQYF,TGCGCCAGCAGCCGCAGGCGGGGCAGGGCAGTTAACGAGCAGTACTTC
TRBV19,-,TRBD1,TRBJ1-5,15,CASSWDRGGNQPQHF,TGTGCCAGTAGTTGGGACAGGGGGGGCAATCAGCCCCAGCATTTT
TRBV10-1,-,-,TRBJ2-5,13,CASSEGRTETQYF,TGCGCCAGCAGTGAGGGGCGCACGGAGACCCAGTACTTC
TRBV6-5,-,-,TRBJ2-5,15,CASSYPAGAAETQYF,TGTGCCAGCAGTTACCCGGCAGGGGCAGCGGAGACCCAGTACTTC
TRBV6-6,few,TRBD1,TRBJ1-5,16,CASKNPGQGKGQPQHF,TGTGCCAGCAAAAACCCGGGACAGGGGAAGGGCCAGCCCCAGCATTTT
TRBV9,few,-,TRBJ2-7,15,CASSEHSDRDYEQYF,TGTGCCAGCAGCGAGCACTCGGACAGAGACTACGAGCAGTACTTC
TRBV6-5,-,TRBD1,TRBJ2-5,14,CASSYWTGAETQYF,TGTGCCAGCAGTTACTGGACAGGGGCAGAGACCCAGTACTTC
TRBV7-7,few,TRBD2,TRBJ2-5,20,CASSPRGRLAGGDVQETQYF,TGTGCCAGCAGCCCTCGAGGCCGACTAGCGGGGGGCGACGTCCAAGAGACCCAGTACTTC
TRBV4-3,few,-,TRBJ1-4,18,CASSQDLPTARFNEKLFF,TGCGCCAGCAGCCAAGATCTCCCGACAGCAAGATTCAATGAAAAACTGTTTTTT
TRBV5-1,few,TRBD2,TRBJ2-1,15,CASSWRGWIDNEQFF,TGCGCCAGCAGCTGGCGGGGGTGGATTGACAATGAGCAGTTCTTC
TRBV6-6,-,-,TRBJ1-5,16,CASGYSPRDNNQPQHF,TGTGCCAGCGGTTACTCCCCCCGGGACAACAATCAGCCCCAGCATTTT
TRBV4-2,-,-,TRBJ1-6,14,CASSSTLGYSPLHF,TGTGCCAGCAGCTCGACCCTGGGCTATTCACCCCTCCACTTT
TRBV11-2,-,-,TRBJ2-3,14,CASSLGSGADTQYF,TGTGCCAGCAGCTTAGGATCCGGGGCAGATACGCAGTATTTT